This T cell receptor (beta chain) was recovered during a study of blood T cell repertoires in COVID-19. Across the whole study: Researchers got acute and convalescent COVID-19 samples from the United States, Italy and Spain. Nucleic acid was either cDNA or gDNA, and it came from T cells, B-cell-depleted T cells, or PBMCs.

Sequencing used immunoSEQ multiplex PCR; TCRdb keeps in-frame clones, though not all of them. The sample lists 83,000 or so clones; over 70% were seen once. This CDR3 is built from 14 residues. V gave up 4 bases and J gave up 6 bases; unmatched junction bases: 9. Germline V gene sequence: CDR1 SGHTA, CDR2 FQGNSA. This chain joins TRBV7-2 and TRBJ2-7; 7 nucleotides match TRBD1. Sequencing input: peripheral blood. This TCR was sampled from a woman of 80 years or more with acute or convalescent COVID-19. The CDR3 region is CASSYTGTALEQYF. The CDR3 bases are TGTGCCAGCAGCTACACCGGGACAGCCCTCGAGCAGTACTTC.